The sequence of this T cell receptor beta chain was determined in a study of PD-1 blockade in classical Hodgkin lymphoma. Findings and limits, study-wide: Relapsed/refractory patients reportedly had the lowest baseline TCR diversity, below newly diagnosed patients, who were below healthy donors.

Every one of the patients relapsed after autologous stem cell transplantation (brentuximab vedotin exposure was variable). Isolation of CD8+ T cells from thawed PBMCs used magnetic negative selection. Trimming cost V 3 bases and J 1 base, with 7 bases left between them. This CDR3 has 13 amino acids. CDR1 is MGHRA and CDR2 is YSYEKL in the germline V gene. Note on this clone: Its antigen is currently unknown.

The protocol was immunoSEQ multiplex PCR, while the TCRdb copy is restricted to in-frame clones and leaves out a portion. The repertoire consists of 10,000 to 15,000 clones, with around 85% occurring once and the leading ten covering around 24%. The sequencing here drew on CD8+ T cells from blood, taken at baseline. This sequence was found in a human donor with classical Hodgkin lymphoma. The chain uses TRBV4-1 and TRBJ2-7, with unresolved D. The CDR3 DNA reads TGCGCCAGCAGCCATCAACAATCCTACGAGCAGTACTTC. Translating gives CASSHQQSYEQYF.